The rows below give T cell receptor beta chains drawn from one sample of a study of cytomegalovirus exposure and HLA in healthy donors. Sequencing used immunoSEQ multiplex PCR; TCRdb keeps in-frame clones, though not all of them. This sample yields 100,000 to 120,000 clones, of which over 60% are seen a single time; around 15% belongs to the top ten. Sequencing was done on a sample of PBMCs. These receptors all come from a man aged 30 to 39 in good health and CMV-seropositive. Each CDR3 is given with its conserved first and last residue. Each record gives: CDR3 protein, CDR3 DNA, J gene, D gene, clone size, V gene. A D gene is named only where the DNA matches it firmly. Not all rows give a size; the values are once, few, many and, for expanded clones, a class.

CASSPAEAGGHNEQFF	TGTGCCAGCAGCCCAGCCGAAGCGGGGGGGCACAATGAGCAGTTCTTC	TRBJ2-1	TRBD2	-	TRBV7-8
CSVRVGDIGTEAFF	TGCAGCGTTCGGGTGGGGGACATCGGCACTGAAGCTTTCTTT	TRBJ1-1	-	-	TRBV29-1
CASSFGTGGNYGYTF	TGTGCCAGCAGCTTCGGGACAGGGGGCAACTATGGCTACACCTTC	TRBJ1-2	TRBD1	once	TRBV6-1
CASSTLAGGEQDTQYF	TGTGCCAGCAGCACTCTAGCGGGGGGGGAACAAGATACGCAGTATTTT	TRBJ2-3	TRBD2	few	TRBV9
CASSYGGAPEQYF	TGTGCCAGCAGTTACGGGGGGGCCCCCGAGCAGTACTTC	TRBJ2-7	-	-	TRBV6-5
CASSPAGRGIGEKLFF	TGTGCCAGCTCACCAGCCGGACGGGGAATAGGGGAAAAACTGTTTTTT	TRBJ1-4	-	-	TRBV18
CASSIGGQGEPQHF	TGTGCCAGTAGTATAGGGGGCCAAGGGGAGCCCCAGCATTTT	TRBJ1-5	-	-	TRBV19
CASSYRVAGADPDTQYF	TGTGCCAGCAGTTACCGAGTAGCGGGGGCCGATCCGGATACGCAGTATTTT	TRBJ2-3	TRBD2	-	TRBV2
CASTSTGGPVATEAFF	TGTGCCAGCACAAGCACAGGGGGCCCGGTGGCCACTGAAGCTTTCTTT	TRBJ1-1	TRBD1	-	TRBV7-6
CASSSSYEQYF	TGTGCCAGCAGCTCGAGCTACGAGCAGTACTTC	TRBJ2-7	-	-	TRBV12-1
CAISVGLAGGDTQYF	TGTGCCATCAGTGTGGGACTAGCGGGGGGAGATACGCAGTATTTT	TRBJ2-3	TRBD2	-	TRBV10-3
CATSRVGGTEQYF	TGTGCCACCAGCAGAGTGGGGGGGACCGAGCAGTACTTC	TRBJ2-7	TRBD2	-	TRBV15
CASSPPGGSGANVLTF	TGTGCCAGCTCACCCCCGGGGGGATCTGGGGCCAACGTCCTGACTTTC	TRBJ2-6	TRBD2	once	TRBV18
CASSEAASGGGQETQYF	TGTGCCAGCAGTGAAGCGGCTAGCGGGGGGGGCCAGGAGACCCAGTACTTC	TRBJ2-5	TRBD2	-	TRBV2
CASSISGRNQPQHF	TGTGCCAGCAGCATCTCAGGGAGGAATCAGCCCCAGCATTTT	TRBJ1-5	-	once	TRBV6-5
CASSASGGSTDTQYF	TGTGCCAGCAGTGCCTCAGGGGGGAGTACAGATACGCAGTATTTT	TRBJ2-3	-	-	TRBV6-5
CASSFGVTYEQYF	TGTGCCAGCAGTTTCGGTGTAACCTACGAGCAGTACTTC	TRBJ2-7	-	-	TRBV27
CASSQLFSVGTDTQYF	TGCGCCAGCAGCCAGCTATTTAGCGTTGGCACAGATACGCAGTATTTT	TRBJ2-3	-	-	TRBV4-1
CASSSTTERLGYTF	TGTGCCAGCAGCTCAACGACAGAACGTTTGGGCTACACCTTC	TRBJ1-2	-	-	TRBV9
CASSETAQNSPLHF	TGTGCCAGCAGTGAGACAGCACAAAATTCACCCCTCCACTTT	TRBJ1-6	-	few	TRBV28
CASSRSIPYEQYF	TGTGCCAGCAGCAGAAGTATACCCTACGAGCAGTACTTC	TRBJ2-7	-	-	TRBV28
CASRPGYNSPLHF	TGTGCCAGCAGGCCAGGCTATAATTCACCCCTCCACTTT	TRBJ1-6	-	-	TRBV2
CATIRGGSSQPQHF	TGTGCCACAATACGGGGGGGCAGTAGCCAGCCCCAGCATTTT	TRBJ1-5	-	-	TRBV28
CASSPNPLDEKLFF	TGTGCCAGCAGCCCGAACCCACTTGATGAAAAACTGTTTTTT	TRBJ1-4	-	once	TRBV4-2
CASSVRTGEADTQYF	TGTGCCAGCTCAGTCAGGACAGGGGAGGCAGATACGCAGTATTTT	TRBJ2-3	TRBD1	-	TRBV18
CAWSTGTNYGYTF	TGTGCCTGGAGTACAGGGACTAACTATGGCTACACCTTC	TRBJ1-2	-	-	TRBV30